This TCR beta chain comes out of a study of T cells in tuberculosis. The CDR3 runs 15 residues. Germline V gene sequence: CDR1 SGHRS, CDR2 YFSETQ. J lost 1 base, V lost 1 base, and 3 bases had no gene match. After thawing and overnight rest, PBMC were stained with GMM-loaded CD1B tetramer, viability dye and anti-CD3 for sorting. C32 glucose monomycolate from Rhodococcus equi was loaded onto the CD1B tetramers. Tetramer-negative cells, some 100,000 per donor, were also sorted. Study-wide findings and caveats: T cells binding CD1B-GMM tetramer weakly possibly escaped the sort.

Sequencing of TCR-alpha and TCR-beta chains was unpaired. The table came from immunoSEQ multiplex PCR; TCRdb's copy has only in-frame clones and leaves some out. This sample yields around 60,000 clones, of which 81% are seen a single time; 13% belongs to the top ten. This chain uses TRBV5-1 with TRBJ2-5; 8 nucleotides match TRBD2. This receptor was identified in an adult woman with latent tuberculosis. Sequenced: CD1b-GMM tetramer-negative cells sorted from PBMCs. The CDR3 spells CASSLLAGSQETQYF. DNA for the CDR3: TGCGCCAGCAGCTTGTTAGCGGGGAGCCAAGAGACCCAGTACTTC.